This T cell receptor (beta chain) was documented in a study of regulatory T cells in long-lasting Graves disease. This clonotype was found a few times. Its antigen is undetermined. V shed 6 bases and J 8 bases; nucleotides not matched to a gene: 19. CDR3 length: 17 amino acids. In germline, CDR1 is LNHDA, CDR2 SQIVND (reference sequence). Researchers made TCR beta libraries by using iRepertoire HTBI primers and running Arm-PCR on CDR3 regions. Each CDR3 protein gets one entry after TCRdb re-called the multiplex PCR reads with MiXCR. The data hold about 530,000 distinct CDR3 sequences, with 15% to 20% observed a single time. The time point was: newly diagnosed GD, antithyroid drugs for less than 3 months. From RNA extracted from PBMCs, the TCR library was made. Enrollment of patients was through an endocrinology department in Xi'an, China. Study-level points and caveats: It was in persistent disease that TRBV28, TRBJ1-2 and TRBJ2-5 were favored.

This sample was also put to use in a study of T cells in Graves' hyperthyroidism and ophthalmopathy. That work contributes: Patients were aged 18 to 65, had disease duration under 2 months, and had newly diagnosed hyperthyroidism.

The chain carries TRBV19 and TRBJ1-5; TRBD1 matches at 7 bases. The receptor was isolated from a middle-aged woman with Graves disease. The source material was peripheral blood mononuclear cells (PBMCs), sampled at new diagnosis, from a patient treated with antithyroid drugs. CDR3 coding DNA: TGTGCCAGTAGACAGCCGGGACAGCCTTTCGGATTTGAGCCCCAGCATTTT. Translated: CASRQPGQPFGFEPQHF. The full variable domain, rest sourced from reference TRBV19 and TRBJ1-5, is DGGITQSPKYLFRKEGQNVTLSCEQNLNHDAMYWYRQDPGQGLRLIYYSQIVNDFQKGDIAEGYSVSREKKESFPLTVTSAQKNPTAFYLCASRQPGQPFGFEPQHFGDGTRLSIL.